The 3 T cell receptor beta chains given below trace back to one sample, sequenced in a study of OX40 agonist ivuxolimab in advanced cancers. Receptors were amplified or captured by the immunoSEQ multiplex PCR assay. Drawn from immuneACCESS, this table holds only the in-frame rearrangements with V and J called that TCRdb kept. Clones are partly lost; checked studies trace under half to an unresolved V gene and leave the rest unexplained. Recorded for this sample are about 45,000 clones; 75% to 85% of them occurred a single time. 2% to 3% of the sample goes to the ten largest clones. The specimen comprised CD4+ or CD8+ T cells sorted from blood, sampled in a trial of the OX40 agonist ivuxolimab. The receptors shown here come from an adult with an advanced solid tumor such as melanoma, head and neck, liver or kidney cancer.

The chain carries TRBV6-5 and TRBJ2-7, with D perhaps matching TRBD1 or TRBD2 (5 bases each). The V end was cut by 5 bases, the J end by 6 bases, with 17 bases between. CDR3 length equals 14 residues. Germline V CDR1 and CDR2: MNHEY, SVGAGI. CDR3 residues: CASSRGPLGGEQYF. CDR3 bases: TGTGCCAGCAGTCGAGGACCCCTTGGGGGCGAGCAGTACTTC.

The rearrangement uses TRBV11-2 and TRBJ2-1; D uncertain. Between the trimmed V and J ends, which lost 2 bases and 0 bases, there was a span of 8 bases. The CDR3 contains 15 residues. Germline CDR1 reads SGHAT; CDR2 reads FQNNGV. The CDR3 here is CASSLSLSSYNEQFF. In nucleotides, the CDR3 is TGTGCCAGCAGCTTATCCTTGAGCTCCTACAATGAGCAGTTCTTC.

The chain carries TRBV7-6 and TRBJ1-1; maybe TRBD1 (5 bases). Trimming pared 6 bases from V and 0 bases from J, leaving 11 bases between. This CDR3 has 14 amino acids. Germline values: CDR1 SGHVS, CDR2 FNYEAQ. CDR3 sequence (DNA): TGTGCCAGCAGTCCAGACAGCATGAACACTGAAGCTTTCTTT. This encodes CASSPDSMNTEAFF.